Listed below are T cell receptor beta chains from one sample, sequenced in a study of blood T cell repertoires in COVID-19. Sequencing was performed with immunoSEQ multiplex PCR; in TCRdb, only in-frame clones are kept and a portion is missing. The sample holds about 200,000 clones, around 89% seen once. The sample comprised PBMCs or T cells enriched from blood (not recorded which). The receptors stem from a woman aged 18-30 years who had recovered from COVID-19. Both conserved end residues are part of each CDR3. The D gene is left open where the match is weak. Size values are once, few and many counts, or a class for expanded clones, and some rows have none.

17,NA,TRBJ2-1,TRBV7-2,TRBD2,CASSFSFSGGFYNEQFF,TGTGCCAGCAGCTTCTCATTTAGCGGGGGGTTCTACAATGAGCAGTTCTTC
17,NA,TRBJ1-5,TRBV28,TRBD1,CASSSPTGYGSNQPQHF,TGTGCCAGCAGTTCCCCGACAGGGTATGGTAGCAATCAGCCCCAGCATTTT
15,NA,TRBJ1-4,TRBV21-1,NA,CASSSRQGAEGKLFF,TGTGCCAGCAGCAGTCGACAGGGGGCCGAGGGAAAACTGTTTTTT
15,NA,TRBJ1-6,TRBV2,TRBD1,CASRARDSFNSPLHF,TGTGCCAGCAGAGCAAGGGACAGCTTCAATTCACCCCTCCACTTT
14,NA,TRBJ2-5,TRBV3-1/TRBV3-2,TRBD2,CASRLAGAKETQYF,TGTGCCAGTCGGCTAGCGGGGGCTAAAGAGACCCAGTACTTC
14,NA,TRBJ1-1,TRBV2,NA,CASSKTVLNTEAFF,TGTGCCAGCAGTAAGACAGTTCTGAACACTGAAGCTTTCTTT
11,NA,TRBJ1-2,TRBV24-1,NA,CATPYLYGYTF,TGTGCCACTCCCTACCTATATGGCTACACCTTC
12,NA,TRBJ1-1,TRBV24-1,NA,CATSGSDTEAFF,TGTGCCACCAGTGGCTCAGACACTGAAGCTTTCTTT
15,once,TRBJ1-2,TRBV6-2/TRBV6-3,TRBD1,CASSYGEQGSYGYTF,TGTGCCAGCAGTTACGGCGAACAGGGGTCCTATGGCTACACCTTC
15,NA,TRBJ1-1,TRBV7-6,NA,CASSPPKINGTEAFF,TGTGCCAGCAGCCCCCCCAAAATCAACGGCACTGAAGCTTTCTTT
15,NA,TRBJ1-5,TRBV5-1,TRBD1,CASSLTGGTNQPQHF,TGCGCCAGCAGCTTGACAGGGGGGACAAATCAGCCCCAGCATTTT
15,NA,TRBJ1-1,TRBV9,TRBD1,CASSVVGQGGAEAFF,TGTGCCAGCAGCGTAGTTGGGCAGGGGGGCGCTGAAGCTTTCTTT
14,NA,TRBJ1-2,TRBV4-1,NA,CASSPLQGGDGYTF,TGCGCCAGCAGCCCCCTGCAGGGCGGTGATGGCTACACCTTC
18,NA,TRBJ2-2,TRBV4-2,TRBD2,CASSQGGLAGKNTGELFF,TGTGCCAGCAGCCAAGGGGGACTAGCGGGGAAGAACACCGGGGAGCTGTTTTTT
17,many,TRBJ1-6,TRBV9,TRBD1,CASSPGGRSSYNSPLHF,TGTGCCAGCAGCCCAGGGGGGAGGAGCTCCTATAATTCACCCCTCCACTTT
15,NA,TRBJ2-5,TRBV5-6,NA,CASSLARGSGETQYF,TGTGCCAGCAGCTTGGCCAGGGGAAGTGGAGAGACCCAGTACTTC
13,NA,TRBJ2-7,TRBV30,TRBD1,CAWSGTGGYEQYF,TGTGCCTGGAGTGGGACAGGGGGCTACGAGCAGTACTTC
14,once,TRBJ1-2,TRBV21-1,NA,CASSKDIERYGYTF,TGTGCCAGCAGCAAAGATATAGAGCGTTATGGCTACACCTTC
15,NA,TRBJ1-5,TRBV6-5,NA,CASSYTLPGNQPQHF,TGTGCCAGCAGTTATACCTTACCAGGTAATCAGCCCCAGCATTTT
14,NA,TRBJ1-2,TRBV6-5,NA,CASSYSIPDYGYTF,TGTGCCAGCAGTTACTCCATACCGGACTATGGCTACACCTTC
13,NA,TRBJ2-7,TRBV6-4,NA,CASSAATGYEQYF,TGTGCCAGCAGCGCCGCAACGGGTTACGAGCAGTACTTC
15,NA,TRBJ1-1,TRBV7-9,NA,CASSLVPTVNTEAFF,TGTGCCAGCAGTCTTGTCCCCACAGTGAACACTGAAGCTTTCTTT